This entry is about one TCR beta chain. The entry originates in a study of T cell responses to AZD1222 COVID-19 vaccine. This CDR3 has 15 residues. V was trimmed by 0 bases and J by 4 bases, leaving 11 bases between them. The germline gives CDR1 SGHNT, CDR2 YYREEE (reference sequence). Sequenced by immunoSEQ multiplex PCR; TCRdb stores in-frame clones only, minus some. The sample records roughly 120,000 clones, 80% to 90% being singletons. Sequences were derived from peripheral blood, sampled 28 days after the second AZD1222 dose. The origin of this receptor is an adult who received the AZD1222 COVID-19 vaccine. The rearrangement links TRBV5-4 to TRBJ2-1; D call uncertain. The CDR3 nucleotides are TGTGCCAGCAGCTTGGAGGCGATTCCGTACAATGAGCAGTTCTTC. Amino acid sequence: CASSLEAIPYNEQFF.